This T cell receptor (beta chain) was retrieved from a study of blood T cell repertoires in COVID-19. Whole-study context: COVID-19 samples from acute and convalescent phases originated in the United States, Italy and Spain. PBMCs, B-cell-depleted T cells, or T cells were the source of the cDNA or gDNA that made up the material.

From germline, CDR1 is LNHDA and CDR2 SQIVND (reference sequence). The CDR3 is 15 amino acids. Trimming removed 3 bases from V and 0 bases from J, with 9 bases in between. Original data processing: The authors estimated nucleated cell counts from reference gene primer amplification. Method: immunoSEQ multiplex PCR; TCRdb's copy keeps in-frame clones and lacks some. Clonal size and the V and J genes are those of that table, whereas D and trimming came from the DNA. Of roughly 200,000 clones listed, about 88% are singletons. The chain has TRBV19 and TRBJ1-5; D may be TRBD1 (6 bases). This TCR was sampled from a man between 65 and 85 years old with acute or convalescent COVID-19. What was sequenced was peripheral blood. The CDR3 bases are TGTGCCAGTAGTATGCTGGGACATAGCAATCAGCCCCAGCATTTT. This sequence encodes CASSMLGHSNQPQHF.